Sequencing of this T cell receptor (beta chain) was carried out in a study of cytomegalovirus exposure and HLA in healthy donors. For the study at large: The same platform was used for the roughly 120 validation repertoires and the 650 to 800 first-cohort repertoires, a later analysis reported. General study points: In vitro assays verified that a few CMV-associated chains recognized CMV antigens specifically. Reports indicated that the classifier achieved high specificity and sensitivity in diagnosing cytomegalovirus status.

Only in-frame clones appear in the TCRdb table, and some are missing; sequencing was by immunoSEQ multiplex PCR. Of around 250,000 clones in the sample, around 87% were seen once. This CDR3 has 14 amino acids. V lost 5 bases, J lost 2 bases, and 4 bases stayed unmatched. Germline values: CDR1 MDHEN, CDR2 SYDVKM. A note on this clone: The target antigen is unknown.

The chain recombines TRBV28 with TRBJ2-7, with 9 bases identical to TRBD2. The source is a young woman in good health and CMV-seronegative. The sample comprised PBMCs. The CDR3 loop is CASSQSGGPYEQYF. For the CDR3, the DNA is TGTGCCAGCAGTCAAAGCGGGGGGCCCTACGAGCAGTACTTC.